This T cell receptor (beta chain) was documented in a study of CD8 T cells in Susac syndrome. Whole-study findings and limits: Only a relatively small number of individuals were included in the TCR sequencing and HLA analysis.

Those who served as multiple sclerosis controls were treatment-naive patients with stable or active relapsing-remitting disease. Negative isolation yielded the CD8+ and CD4+ T cells, while FACS enriched the TEMRA cells. A remark on this clonotype: Its specificity is unknown.

Random hexamers primed reverse transcription of 0.5 to 1 ug RNA. A multiplex approach, immunoSEQ multiplex PCR, amplified TCR beta CDR3 across 54 Vbeta and 13 Jbeta. TCRdb re-derived calls from the immunoSEQ multiplex PCR reads in MiXCR, one entry per CDR3 protein. The profile shows a few hundred thousand distinct CDR3 sequences, around 83% of them singletons. The CDR3 has 13 residues. In germline, CDR1 is LNHDA, CDR2 SQIVND (reference sequence). Trimming took off 7 bases at V and 10 bases at J, with 14 bases between the two ends. The V and J genes are TRBV19 and TRBJ1-6, with D hard to call. Input material: CD8+ T cells from PBMCs. This sequence originates from a human donor with multiple sclerosis. CDR3 amino acids: CASKASIVSPLHF. The DNA of the CDR3 is TGTGCCAGTAAAGCTTCCATTGTGTCACCCCTCCACTTT.